These 27 T cell receptor beta chains share one sample of origin, sequenced in a study of shared clonotypes between healthy human individuals. Libraries were prepared by immunoSEQ multiplex PCR; TCRdb keeps only in-frame clonotypes and omits some of them. This sample has about a million clones, with approximately 75% found just once. The sample comprised memory CD4+ T cells from PBMCs. Subset: CD45RA-negative fraction. All receptors come from a man aged 18-30 years in good health. Some clones in this sample may be carry-over from other donors' samples.

The CDR3 spells CASSYEGTKNTEAFF. The CDR3 region has the DNA TGTGCCAGCAGTTACGAGGGGACCAAGAACACTGAAGCTTTCTTT. The chain employs TRBV6-6 and TRBJ1-1, with TRBD1 as a possible D gene (5 bases). Germline CDR1 MNHNY, CDR2 SVGAGI (reference sequence). CDR3 length: 15 residues. The ends were cut back, 2 bases at V and 1 base at J, with 11 bases in the middle.

This chain joins TRBV9 and TRBJ1-1; D might be TRBD1 (5 bases). The CDR3 consists of 16 residues. V dropped 0 bases and J dropped 11 bases, with 23 bases sitting between them. Germline V CDR1 and CDR2: SGDLS, YYNGEE. The CDR3 bases are TGTGCCAGCAGCGTAGATGGGTCTGGCCAGGGCCGGAAGGCTTTCTTT. It translates to CASSVDGSGQGRKAFF.

The rearrangement links TRBV7-3 to TRBJ2-2; no reliable D call. The CDR3 sequence is 12 residues long. Per the germline V gene, CDR1 is SGHTA and CDR2 is FQGTGA. Trimming left V 4 bases short and J 7 bases short, with 7 bases between. The CDR3 nucleotides are TGTGCCAGCAGCTCCCCCAACGGGGAGCTGTTTTTT. This sequence encodes CASSSPNGELFF.

This clone has only a few counts. J is TRBJ1-2 and V is TRBV4-1; the D gene is possibly TRBD1 (6 bases). The CDR3 covers 16 residues. V gave up 4 bases and J gave up 2 bases, with 17 bases separating them. The germline CDR1 and CDR2 sequences are MGHRA and YSYEKL. CDR3 nucleotide sequence: TGCGCCAGCAGCCTTCCCGTCCGGGGGCCCAACTATGGCTACACCTTC. This encodes CASSLPVRGPNYGYTF.

V usage is TRBV6-1 and J usage is TRBJ2-1; D remains ambiguous. Trimming took off 2 bases at V and 8 bases at J, with 7 bases between the two ends. The CDR3 is 12 amino acids. Germline assignment: CDR1 MNHNS and CDR2 SASEGT. DNA of the CDR3: TGTGCCAGCAGTGAAAGAGTATATGAGCAGTTCTTC. This encodes CASSERVYEQFF.

This chain uses TRBV5-4 with TRBJ2-7; a weak D match, TRBD1 (7 bases). CDR3 length: 14 amino acids. Trimming removed 0 bases from V and 3 bases from J, with 10 bases in between. The germline V gene has CDR1 SGHNT and CDR2 YYREEE (reference sequence). The CDR3, as DNA: TGTGCCAGCAGCTTGGGGAGGGGGCTCTACGAGCAGTACTTC. Encoded protein: CASSLGRGLYEQYF. Supplemented by reference TRBV5-4 and TRBJ2-7, the full variable domain reads ETGVTQSPTHLIKTRGQQVTLRCSSQSGHNTVSWYQQALGQGPQFIFQYYREEENGRGNFPPRFSGLQFPNYSSELNVNALELDDSALYLCASSLGRGLYEQYFGPGTRLTVT.

This clone occurred a few times. V usage is TRBV7-6 and J usage is TRBJ2-7, with 13 positions matching TRBD2. V trimming: 4 bases; J trimming: 7 bases; junction bases outside the gene matches: 7. Germline V gene sequence: CDR1 SGHVS, CDR2 FNYEAQ. CDR3 length: 15 residues. The CDR3 bases are TGTGCCAGCAGCTGGGGGACTAGCGGGACTGGGGAGCAGTACTTC. It specifies CASSWGTSGTGEQYF.

In this sample, this clone turned up once. This sequence joins TRBV18 and TRBJ2-3; 7 positions agree with TRBD1. Looked up from germline, CDR1 is KGHSH and CDR2 is LQKENI. The CDR3 covers 15 residues. J lost 1 base, V lost 5 bases, and 6 bases had no gene match. DNA for the CDR3: TGTGCCAGCTCAAAAGACAGGGTTGGCACAGATACGCAGTATTTT. Protein product: CASSKDRVGTDTQYF.

CDR3 in DNA: TGTGCCAGCAGCTTACTTTCCGGTACTGGAAACACCATATATTTT. Translated, it gives CASSLLSGTGNTIYF. The chain links TRBV7-8 to TRBJ1-3; D ambiguous. Trimming shortened V by 2 bases and J by 2 bases, and 10 bases separated the two germline ends. This CDR3 region has 15 residues. Germline lookup yields CDR1 SGHVS and CDR2 FQNEAQ.

V and J are TRBV5-1 and TRBJ2-7, with a tentative D call TRBD2 (7 bases). V lost 0 bases to trimming and J lost 6 bases, with 22 bases between them. The CDR3 totals 17 residues. Germline V gene data show CDR1 as SGHRS and CDR2 as YFSETQ. CDR3 nucleotides: TGCGCCAGCAGCTTGGCCCGAAGCGGGACACCCTCCCGCGAGCAGTACTTC. It codes for CASSLARSGTPSREQYF.

CDR3 protein: CASSRTSGRASDTQYF. Here the CDR3 DNA reads TGTGCCAGCAGCCGGACTAGCGGGAGGGCGTCAGATACGCAGTATTTT. The genes are TRBV9 and TRBJ2-3; 15 bases match TRBD2. V gave up 4 bases and J gave up 4 bases; unmatched junction bases: 4. This CDR3 is built from 16 residues. In germline, CDR1 is SGDLS, CDR2 YYNGEE.

This clone was seen only a few times. The chain joins TRBV27 to TRBJ1-6; possible D gene TRBD1, 5 bases. Germline V gives CDR1 MNHEY, CDR2 SMNVEV (reference sequence). The CDR3 covers 13 residues. V was trimmed by 3 bases and J by 10 bases, leaving 10 bases between them. The CDR3 loop is CASSLGVGSPLHF. In DNA, the CDR3 is TGTGCCAGCAGTTTGGGGGTGGGCTCACCCCTCCACTTT.

The rearrangement joins TRBV7-3 to TRBJ2-7, with 8 bases aligning to TRBD1. Germline V gives CDR1 SGHTA, CDR2 FQGTGA. V gave up 7 bases and J gave up 4 bases; unmatched junction bases: 3. This CDR3 contains 12 residues. The CDR3 DNA follows: TGTGCCAGCACCAGACAGGGGTACGAGCAGTACTTC. This codes for CASTRQGYEQYF.

This chain connects TRBV30 to TRBJ2-5; TRBD1 matches at 8 bases. The closer fit of TRBJ2-7 to the DNA end suggests the J call may be wrong. The CDR3 has 12 amino acids. From germline, CDR1 is GTSNPN and CDR2 SVGIG (reference sequence). CDR3 DNA: TGTGCCTGGACAGGGGGCGGCGACGAGCAGTACTTC. Residues: CAWTGGGDEQYF.

The chain is built from TRBV30 and TRBJ2-1; D tentatively fits TRBD1 or TRBD2 (5 bases each). Germline assignment: CDR1 GTSNPN and CDR2 SVGIG (reference sequence). Trimming stripped 3 bases from V and 6 bases from J, with 9 bases between. This CDR3 comprises 12 residues. DNA for the CDR3: TGTGCCTGGAGCTCCGGGGCCAATGAGCAGTTCTTC. It is translated as CAWSSGANEQFF.

The chain links TRBV10-1 to TRBJ1-1, with unresolved D. The V gene lost 4 bases and the J gene lost 1 base, with 13 bases spanning the gap. The CDR3 covers 15 residues. Per germline, CDR1 WNHNN and CDR2 SYGVQD (reference sequence). This chain's CDR3 is CASSGNRGSNTEAFF. Here the CDR3 DNA reads TGCGCCAGCAGTGGAAATCGGGGATCGAACACTGAAGCTTTCTTT.

The chain has TRBV5-4 and TRBJ1-2; perhaps TRBD1 as D (6 bases). Deletions cut 4 bases from V and 5 bases from J, with 15 bases between. The CDR3 totals 14 residues. Germline CDR1 and CDR2: SGHNT and YYREEE (reference sequence). This chain's CDR3 is CASSPAGVRYGYTF. Written as DNA, the CDR3 is TGTGCCAGCAGCCCGGCAGGGGTCAGGTATGGCTACACCTTC.

The rearrangement uses TRBV5-1 and TRBJ1-2, with TRBD1 identical over 7 bases. The junction had 7 bases not matched to a gene; V was cut back by 4 bases and J by 4 bases. The CDR3 runs to 14 residues. Germline CDR1 is SGHRS and CDR2 is YFSETQ. CDR3 sequence: CASSETGTAYGYTF. The CDR3 nucleotides are TGCGCCAGCAGCGAAACCGGGACAGCCTATGGCTACACCTTC. Complete variable domain (other parts from reference TRBV5-1 and TRBJ1-2): KAGVTQTPRYLIKTRGQQVTLSCSPISGHRSVSWYQQTPGQGLQFLFEYFSETQRNKGNFPGRFSGRQFSNSRSEMNVSTLELGDSALYLCASSETGTAYGYTFGSGTRLTVV.

The chain is built from TRBV28 and TRBJ1-1; 9 nucleotides match TRBD1. Germline V gene lookup returns CDR1 MDHEN and CDR2 SYDVKM. With 5 bases clipped from V and 6 bases from J, the junction kept 7 bases outside the gene matches. There are 14 residues in the CDR3. In DNA form, the CDR3 reads TGTGCCAGCAGTCTTACAGGGGGCTTCGCTGAAGCTTTCTTT. Residues: CASSLTGGFAEAFF.

This clone appeared a few times. This chain joins TRBV30 and TRBJ1-5, with D tentatively TRBD1 (6 bases). The CDR3 extends over 13 amino acids. Germline V gene data show CDR1 as GTSNPN and CDR2 as SVGIG (reference sequence). V gave up 0 bases and J gave up 5 bases, with 8 bases separating them. CDR3 sequence: CAWSVSGDQPQHF. As DNA, the CDR3 is TGTGCCTGGAGTGTCTCAGGGGATCAGCCCCAGCATTTT.

This sequence joins TRBV19 and TRBJ1-4, with a weak D call TRBD1 (6 bases). Trimming took off 9 bases at V and 0 bases at J, with 26 bases between the two ends. The germline V gene has CDR1 LNHDA and CDR2 SQIVND (reference sequence). There are 19 residues in the CDR3. The CDR3: CASHPTGGWTLATNEKLFF. Written as DNA, the CDR3 is TGTGCCAGCCATCCTACGGGGGGCTGGACGCTTGCAACTAATGAAAAACTGTTTTTT.

This chain joins TRBV18 and TRBJ2-7; 7 positions match TRBD1. J was trimmed by 6 bases and V by 4 bases; bases with no gene match: 6. Germline CDR1 is KGHSH and CDR2 is LQKENI. The CDR3 totals 13 residues. The CDR3, as DNA: TGTGCCAGCTCACAAGGACAGGACGGCGAGCAGTACTTC. As protein: CASSQGQDGEQYF.

This rearrangement joins TRBV30 to TRBJ1-4; TRBD1 matches at 7 bases. Germline V gene lookup returns CDR1 GTSNPN and CDR2 SVGIG (reference sequence). The V gene end was trimmed by 0 bases and the J gene end by 4 bases; junction bases not matched to a gene: 5. CDR3 size: 15 residues. This CDR3 is CAWSVPDRDNEKLFF. The CDR3 nucleotides are TGTGCCTGGAGTGTACCTGACAGGGATAATGAAAAACTGTTTTTT. Based on the CDR3 plus reference TRBV30 and TRBJ1-4, the full variable domain is SQTIHQWPATLVQPVGSPLSLECTVEGTSNPNLYWYRQAAGRGLQLLFYSVGIGQISSEVPQNLSASRPQDRQFILSSKKLLLSDSGFYLCAWSVPDRDNEKLFFGSGTQLSVL.

In regard to this clone: The junction departs from germline at one end; a sequencing error may be responsible. This chain connects TRBV5-8 to TRBJ2-7, with D maybe TRBD1 (5 bases). The length of the CDR3 is 13 residues. The germline V gene encodes CDR1 SGHTS and CDR2 YDEGEE. The CDR3 nucleotides read TGTGCCAGCAGCTTGGGGAGTACGACAGAAACCTTCTTC. Translation gives CASSLGSTTETFF.

This clone has a handful of counts. The chain is built from TRBV11-2 and TRBJ1-4; no reliable D call. The CDR3 consists of 13 residues. V lost 5 bases to trimming and J lost 10 bases, with 14 bases between them. Looked up from germline, CDR1 is SGHAT and CDR2 is FQNNGV. The CDR3 loop reads CASSPNPSGKLFF. The CDR3 DNA reads as TGTGCCAGCAGCCCAAACCCGAGCGGAAAACTGTTTTTT.

The chain uses TRBV5-1 and TRBJ1-1, with D tentatively TRBD1 (5 bases). V was pared by 3 bases and J by 4 bases, with 13 bases between. Germline loops: CDR1 SGHRS, CDR2 YFSETQ. The CDR3 has 14 amino acids. The CDR3 DNA is TGCGCCAGCAGCTGGGGTAGCGGGGGCACTGAAGCTTTCTTT. This gives the protein CASSWGSGGTEAFF.

The chain is built from TRBV7-9 and TRBJ1-5; D is possibly TRBD1 (5 bases). Trimming took 3 bases from V and 0 from J, leaving 15 bases between them. Germline V CDR1 and CDR2: SEHNR, FQNEAQ (reference sequence). This CDR3 contains 17 residues. CDR3 residues: CASSFSWGAHSNQPQHF. CDR3 nucleotides: TGTGCCAGCAGCTTTAGCTGGGGCGCGCATAGCAATCAGCCCCAGCATTTT.